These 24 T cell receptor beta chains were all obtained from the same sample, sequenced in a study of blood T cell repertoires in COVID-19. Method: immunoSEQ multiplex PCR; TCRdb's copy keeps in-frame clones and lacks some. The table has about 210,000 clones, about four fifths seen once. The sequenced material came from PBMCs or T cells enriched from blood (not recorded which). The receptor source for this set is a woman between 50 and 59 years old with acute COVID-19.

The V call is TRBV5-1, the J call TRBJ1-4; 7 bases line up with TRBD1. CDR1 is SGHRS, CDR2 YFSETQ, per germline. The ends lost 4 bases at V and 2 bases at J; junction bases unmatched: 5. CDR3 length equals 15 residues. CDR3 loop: CASSPGQITNEKLFF. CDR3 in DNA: TGCGCCAGCAGCCCGGGACAGATTACTAATGAAAAACTGTTTTTT. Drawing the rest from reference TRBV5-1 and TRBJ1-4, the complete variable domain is KAGVTQTPRYLIKTRGQQVTLSCSPISGHRSVSWYQQTPGQGLQFLFEYFSETQRNKGNFPGRFSGRQFSNSRSEMNVSTLELGDSALYLCASSPGQITNEKLFFGSGTQLSVL.

For the CDR3, the DNA is TGTGCCAGCAGACCGGGACAGGGCCCACGAGAAAAACTGTTTTTT. Residues: CASRPGQGPREKLFF. This chain connects TRBV7-9 to TRBJ1-4; 9 bases are a match to TRBD1. The V segment lost 6 bases and the J segment 8 bases; nucleotides outside the gene matches: 10. The CDR3 totals 15 residues. The germline V gene encodes CDR1 SEHNR and CDR2 FQNEAQ (reference sequence).

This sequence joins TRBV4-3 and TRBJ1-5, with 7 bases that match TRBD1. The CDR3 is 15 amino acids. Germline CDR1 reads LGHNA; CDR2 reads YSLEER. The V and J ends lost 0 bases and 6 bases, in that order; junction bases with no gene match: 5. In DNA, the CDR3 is TGCGCCAGCAGCCAAGACTCGTCAGGGGGTCAGCCCCAGCATTTT. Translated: CASSQDSSGGQPQHF.

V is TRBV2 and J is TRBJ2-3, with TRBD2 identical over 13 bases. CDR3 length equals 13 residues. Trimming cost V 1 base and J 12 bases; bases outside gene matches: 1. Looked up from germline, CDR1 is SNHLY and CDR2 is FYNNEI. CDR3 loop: CASSEGTSGSQYF. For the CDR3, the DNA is TGTGCCAGCAGTGAAGGGACTAGCGGGAGCCAGTATTTT. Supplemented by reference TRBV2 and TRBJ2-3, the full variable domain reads EPEVTQTPSHQVTQMGQEVILRCVPISNHLYFYWYRQILGQKVEFLVSFYNNEISEKSEIFDDQFSVERPDGSNFTLKIRSTKLEDSAMYFCASSEGTSGSQYFGPGTRLTVL.

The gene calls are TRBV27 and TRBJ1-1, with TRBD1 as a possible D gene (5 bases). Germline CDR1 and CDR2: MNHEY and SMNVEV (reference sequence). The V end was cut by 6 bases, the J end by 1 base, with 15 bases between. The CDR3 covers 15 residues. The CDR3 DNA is TGTGCCAGCAGCATTAGGACCGGGGGGAACACTGAAGCTTTCTTT. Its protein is CASSIRTGGNTEAFF.

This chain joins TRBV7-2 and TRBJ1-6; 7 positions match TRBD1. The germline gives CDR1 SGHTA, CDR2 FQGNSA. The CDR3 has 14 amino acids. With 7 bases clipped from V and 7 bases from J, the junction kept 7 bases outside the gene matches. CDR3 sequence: CASIKGGWNSPLHF. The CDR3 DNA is TGTGCCAGCATTAAAGGGGGCTGGAATTCACCCCTCCACTTT.

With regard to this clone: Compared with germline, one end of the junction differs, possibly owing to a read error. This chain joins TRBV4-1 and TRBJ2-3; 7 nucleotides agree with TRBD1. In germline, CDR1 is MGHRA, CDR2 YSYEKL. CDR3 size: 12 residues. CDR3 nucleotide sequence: TGCGCCAGCAGCCCTGGGACAGCTACGCAGTATTTT. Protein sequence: CASSPGTATQYF.

CDR3: CASSATGGGTEAFF. The CDR3 region has the DNA TGCGCCAGCAGCGCGACAGGGGGCGGTACTGAAGCTTTCTTT. J is TRBJ1-1 and V is TRBV5-1; 10 bases are shared with TRBD1. CDR1 is SGHRS, CDR2 YFSETQ, per germline. Losses at the gene ends were 4 bases for V and 5 bases for J; bases not matched to a gene: 5. The CDR3 is 14 residues long.

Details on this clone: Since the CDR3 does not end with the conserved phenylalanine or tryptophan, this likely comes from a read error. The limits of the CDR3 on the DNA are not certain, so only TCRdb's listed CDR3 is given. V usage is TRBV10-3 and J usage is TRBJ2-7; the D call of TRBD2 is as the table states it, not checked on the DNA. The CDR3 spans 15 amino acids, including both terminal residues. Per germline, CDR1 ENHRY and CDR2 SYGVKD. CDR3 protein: CAISEDGLAGGSRAY.

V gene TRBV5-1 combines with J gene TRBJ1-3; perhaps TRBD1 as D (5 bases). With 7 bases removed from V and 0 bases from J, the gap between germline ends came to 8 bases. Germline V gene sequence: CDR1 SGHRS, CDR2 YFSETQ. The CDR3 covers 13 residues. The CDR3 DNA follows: TGCGCCAGCCGGGGGACCTCTGGAAACACCATATATTTT. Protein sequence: CASRGTSGNTIYF.

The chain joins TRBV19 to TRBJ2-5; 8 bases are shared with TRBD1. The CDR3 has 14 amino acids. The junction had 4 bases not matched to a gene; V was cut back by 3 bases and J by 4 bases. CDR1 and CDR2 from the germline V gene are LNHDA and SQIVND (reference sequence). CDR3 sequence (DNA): TGTGCCAGTAGTATCAGGGGGCCACGAGAGACCCAGTACTTC. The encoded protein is CASSIRGPRETQYF. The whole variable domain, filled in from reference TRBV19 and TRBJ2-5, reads DGGITQSPKYLFRKEGQNVTLSCEQNLNHDAMYWYRQDPGQGLRLIYYSQIVNDFQKGDIAEGYSVSREKKESFPLTVTSAQKNPTAFYLCASSIRGPRETQYFGPGTRLLVL.

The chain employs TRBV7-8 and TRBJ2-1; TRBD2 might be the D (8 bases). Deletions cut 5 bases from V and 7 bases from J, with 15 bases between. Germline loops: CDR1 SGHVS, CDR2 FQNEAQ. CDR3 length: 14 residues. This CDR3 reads CASSLGGGGNEQFF. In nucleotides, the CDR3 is TGTGCCAGCAGCCTAGGGGGCGGGGGGAATGAGCAGTTCTTC.

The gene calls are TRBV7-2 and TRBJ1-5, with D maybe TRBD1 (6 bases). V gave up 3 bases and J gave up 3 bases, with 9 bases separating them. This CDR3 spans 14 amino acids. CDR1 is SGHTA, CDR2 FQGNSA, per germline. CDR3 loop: CASSFGQFNQPQHF. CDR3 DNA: TGTGCCAGCAGCTTCGGACAGTTCAATCAGCCCCAGCATTTT.

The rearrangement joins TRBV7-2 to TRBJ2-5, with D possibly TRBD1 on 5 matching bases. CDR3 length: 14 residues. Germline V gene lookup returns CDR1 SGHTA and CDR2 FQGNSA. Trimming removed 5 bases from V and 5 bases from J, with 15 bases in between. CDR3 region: CASSPDTATETQYF. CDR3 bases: TGTGCCAGCAGCCCGGACACCGCAACGGAGACCCAGTACTTC. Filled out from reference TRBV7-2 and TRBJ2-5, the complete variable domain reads GAGVSQSPSNKVTEKGKDVELRCDPISGHTALYWYRQSLGQGLEFLIYFQGNSAPDKSGLPSDRFSAERTGGSVSTLTIQRTQQEDSAVYLCASSPDTATETQYFGPGTRLLVL.

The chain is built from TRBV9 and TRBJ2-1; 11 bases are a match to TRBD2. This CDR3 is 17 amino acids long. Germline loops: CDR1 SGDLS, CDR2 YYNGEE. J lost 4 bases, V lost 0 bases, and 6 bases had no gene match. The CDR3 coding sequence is TGTGCCAGCAGCGTAGGGGGGACTAGCGGCTTATACAATGAGCAGTTCTTC. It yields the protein CASSVGGTSGLYNEQFF.

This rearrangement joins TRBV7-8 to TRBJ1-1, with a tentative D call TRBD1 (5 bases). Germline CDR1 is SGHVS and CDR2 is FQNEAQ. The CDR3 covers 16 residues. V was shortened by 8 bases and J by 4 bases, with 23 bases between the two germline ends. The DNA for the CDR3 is TGTGCCAGCTCAGTTGGCAGGGCGGGATCGGGCACTGAAGCTTTCTTT. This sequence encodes CASSVGRAGSGTEAFF.

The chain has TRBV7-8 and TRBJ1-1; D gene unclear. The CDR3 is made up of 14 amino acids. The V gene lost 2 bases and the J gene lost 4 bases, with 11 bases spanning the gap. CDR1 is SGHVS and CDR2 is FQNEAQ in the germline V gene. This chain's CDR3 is CASSLMARGTEAFF. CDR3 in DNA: TGTGCCAGCAGCTTAATGGCTCGAGGCACTGAAGCTTTCTTT.

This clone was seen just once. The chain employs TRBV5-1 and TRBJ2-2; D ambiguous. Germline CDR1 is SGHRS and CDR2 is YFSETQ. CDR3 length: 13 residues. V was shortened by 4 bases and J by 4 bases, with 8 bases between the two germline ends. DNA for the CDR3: TGCGCCAGCAGCCCCAGAAGCACCGGGGAGCTGTTTTTT. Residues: CASSPRSTGELFF.

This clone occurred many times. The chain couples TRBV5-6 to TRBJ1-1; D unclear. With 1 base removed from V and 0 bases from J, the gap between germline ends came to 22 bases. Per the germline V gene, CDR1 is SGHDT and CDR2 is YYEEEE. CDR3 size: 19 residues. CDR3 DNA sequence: TGTGCCAGCAGCTTGTCTCCTAGGGAGAGATACCCTTTGAACACTGAAGCTTTCTTT. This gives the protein CASSLSPRERYPLNTEAFF. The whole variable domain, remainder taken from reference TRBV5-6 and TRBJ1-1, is DAGVTQSPTHLIKTRGQQVTLRCSPKSGHDTVSWYQQALGQGPQFIFQYYEEEERQRGNFPDRFSGHQFPNYSSELNVNALLLGDSALYLCASSLSPRERYPLNTEAFFGQGTRLTVV.

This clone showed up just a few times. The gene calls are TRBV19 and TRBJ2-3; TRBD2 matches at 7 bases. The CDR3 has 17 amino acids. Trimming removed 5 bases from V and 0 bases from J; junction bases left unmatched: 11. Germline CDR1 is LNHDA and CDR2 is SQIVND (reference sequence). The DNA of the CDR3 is TGTGCCAGTAGTCGAGGTGGAAGTAGCGGGAGCACAGATACGCAGTATTTT. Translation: CASSRGGSSGSTDTQYF.

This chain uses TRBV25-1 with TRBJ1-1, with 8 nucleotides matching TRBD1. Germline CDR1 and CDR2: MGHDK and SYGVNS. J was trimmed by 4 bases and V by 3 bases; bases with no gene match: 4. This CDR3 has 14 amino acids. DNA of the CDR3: TGTGCCAGCAGTGAGCAGGGGGCCAGCACTGAAGCTTTCTTT. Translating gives CASSEQGASTEAFF. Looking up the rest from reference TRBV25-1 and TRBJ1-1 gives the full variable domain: EADIYQTPRYLVIGTGKKITLECSQTMGHDKMYWYQQDPGMELHLIHYSYGVNSTEKGDLSSESTVSRIRTEHFPLTLESARPSHTSQYLCASSEQGASTEAFFGQGTRLTVV.

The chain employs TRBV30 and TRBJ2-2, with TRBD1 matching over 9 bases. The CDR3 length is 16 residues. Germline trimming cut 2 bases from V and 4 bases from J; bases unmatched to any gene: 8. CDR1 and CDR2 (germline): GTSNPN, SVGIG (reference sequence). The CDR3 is CAWSSHRGLGTGELFF. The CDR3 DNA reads TGTGCCTGGAGTTCCCACAGGGGGCTCGGCACCGGGGAGCTGTTTTTT.

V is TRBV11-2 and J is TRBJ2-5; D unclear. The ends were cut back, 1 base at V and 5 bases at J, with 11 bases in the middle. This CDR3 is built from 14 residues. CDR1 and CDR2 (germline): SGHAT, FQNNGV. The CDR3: CASSLVPGWETQYF. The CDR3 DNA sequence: TGTGCCAGCAGCTTAGTTCCAGGCTGGGAGACCCAGTACTTC.

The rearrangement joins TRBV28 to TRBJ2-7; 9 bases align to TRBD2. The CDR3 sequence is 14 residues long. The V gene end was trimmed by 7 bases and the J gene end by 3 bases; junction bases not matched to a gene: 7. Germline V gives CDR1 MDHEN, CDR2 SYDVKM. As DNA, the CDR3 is TGTGCCAGCAACCTAATAGCGGGAGACTACGAGCAGTACTTC. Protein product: CASNLIAGDYEQYF.